What follows are 17 T cell receptor beta chains derived from one specimen sequenced in a study of blood T cells in healthy people across ages. The second PCR ran about 6 to 11 cycles with a sample-barcoded 5' primer and J-beta primers. From the 5' RACE reads, TCRdb called clonotypes with MiXCR, one entry per CDR3 protein. The profile covers hundreds of thousands of distinct CDR3 sequences, with roughly 53% appearing a single time and over 30% taken by the ten largest. The material sequenced was blood. These receptor sequences come from a man aged 55-75 years in good health.

The chain couples TRBV6-1 to TRBJ2-5; 10 bases match TRBD2. The CDR3 consists of 19 residues. CDR1 and CDR2 (germline): MNHNS, SASEGT. V trimming: 6 bases; J trimming: 1 base; junction bases outside the gene matches: 17. The CDR3 nucleotides read TGTGCCAGCAGCCTAGAAAGGGTGCTAGCGGGGGATCCCCAAGAGACCCAGTACTTC. It encodes CASSLERVLAGDPQETQYF.

This clonotype was seen a few times. The CDR3 loop reads CASSPGAAGEQFF. For the CDR3, the DNA is TGTGCCAGCAGCCCGGGGGCAGCCGGAGAGCAGTTCTTC. J is TRBJ2-1 and V is TRBV7-2, with D perhaps being TRBD1 or TRBD2 (6 bases each). Germline-derived CDR1 and CDR2 are SGHTA and FQGNSA. The CDR3 loop spans 13 amino acids. V was cut by 5 bases and J by 10 bases, with 15 bases left in between.

The chain joins TRBV20-1 to TRBJ2-7; D possibly corresponds to TRBD2 (6 bases). Germline CDR1 reads DFQATT; CDR2 reads SNEGSKA (reference sequence). Trimming stripped 0 bases from V and 4 bases from J, with 16 bases between. This CDR3 region has 15 residues. The CDR3 spells CSARDTSQALYEQYF. CDR3 nucleotides: TGCAGTGCTAGAGATACTAGCCAGGCCTTATACGAGCAGTACTTC.

CDR3 bases: TGCAGTGCTGACCGGACAGTTGAAGCTTTCTTT. Translation gives CSADRTVEAFF. The genes are TRBV20-1 and TRBJ1-1; D is possibly TRBD1 (6 bases). The CDR3 totals 11 residues. V was pared by 5 bases and J by 7 bases, with 11 bases between. The V gene's germline CDR1 is DFQATT and CDR2 SNEGSKA (reference sequence).

This clonotype appeared a few times. This chain connects TRBV18 to TRBJ1-2; D perhaps matches TRBD1 (5 bases). This CDR3 has 13 amino acids. Trimming stripped 6 bases from V and 2 bases from J, with 10 bases between. Germline loops: CDR1 KGHSH, CDR2 LQKENI. In DNA, the CDR3 is TGTGCCAGCTCTTCGACAGACAACTATGGCTACACCTTC. This translates into CASSSTDNYGYTF.

The chain carries TRBV12-3 or TRBV12-4 and TRBJ1-2; 8 bases agree with TRBD1. The CDR3 contains 13 residues. The ends lost 6 bases at V and 4 bases at J; junction bases unmatched: 4. CDR3 loop: CASSLTGGYGYTF. Here the CDR3 DNA reads TGTGCCAGCAGCCTTACAGGGGGCTATGGCTACACCTTC.

The gene calls are TRBV12-3 or TRBV12-4 and TRBJ2-3; D unresolved. V shed 4 bases and J shed 3 bases, with 11 bases lying between them. The length of the CDR3 is 14 residues. CDR3 region: CASSSLAQTDTQYF. CDR3 DNA: TGTGCCAGCAGTTCCCTGGCGCAAACAGATACGCAGTATTTT.

The chain couples TRBV20-1 to TRBJ2-1; the D is unclear. V gave up 4 bases and J gave up 5 bases, with 9 bases separating them. The CDR3 is 12 residues long. The germline gives CDR1 DFQATT, CDR2 SNEGSKA (reference sequence). This CDR3 reads CSANEFDNEQFF. In DNA, the CDR3 is TGCAGTGCTAACGAGTTCGACAATGAGCAGTTCTTC.

The chain joins TRBV5-1 to TRBJ2-7, with D perhaps assigned TRBD1 or TRBD2 (5 bases each). Trimming shortened V by 3 bases and J by 0 bases, and 10 bases separated the two germline ends. Germline CDR1 is SGHRS and CDR2 is YFSETQ. This CDR3 is 14 amino acids long. The CDR3 loop reads CASSWGNPSYEQYF. CDR3 coding DNA: TGCGCCAGCAGCTGGGGGAATCCCTCCTACGAGCAGTACTTC.

This chain connects TRBV14 to TRBJ1-2; D gene ambiguous. The CDR3 spans 8 residues. CDR1 is SGHDN, CDR2 FVKESK, per germline. Trimming left V 4 bases short and J 11 bases short, with 2 bases between. Here the CDR3 DNA reads TGTGCCAGCAGCCTGTACACCTTC. Protein: CASSLYTF.

The V gene is TRBV4-2, the J gene TRBJ2-5, with TRBD2 identical over 11 bases. The CDR3 has 15 amino acids. Per the germline V gene, CDR1 is LGHNA and CDR2 is YNFKEQ. V shed 1 base and J 8 bases; nucleotides not matched to a gene: 6. The CDR3 here is CASSQATGTSGTQYF. The CDR3, as DNA: TGTGCCAGCAGCCAAGCCACGGGGACTAGCGGCACCCAGTACTTC.

This chain joins TRBV5-1 and TRBJ2-7, with 8 bases that match TRBD2. This CDR3 spans 14 amino acids. Trimming at V came to 2 bases and at J to 4 bases, leaving 5 bases not matched to a gene. The germline gives CDR1 SGHRS, CDR2 YFSETQ. In nucleotides, the CDR3 is TGCGCCAGCAGCTTTACCGGGGGGGCTTACGAGCAGTACTTC. Its protein product is CASSFTGGAYEQYF.

The rearrangement uses TRBV6-1 and TRBJ2-7; no clear D gene. The V end was cut by 5 bases, the J end by 7 bases, with 15 bases between. The length of the CDR3 is 13 residues. CDR1 is MNHNS and CDR2 is SASEGT in the germline V gene. CDR3 sequence: CASSLSIYNEQYF. In DNA, the CDR3 is TGTGCCAGCAGTCTCTCCATATACAATGAGCAGTACTTC.

The rearrangement links TRBV6-5 to TRBJ2-7, with D uncertain. V lost 0 bases to trimming and J lost 3 bases, with 12 bases between them. CDR1 and CDR2 (germline): MNHEY, SVGAGI. The CDR3 runs 15 residues. The CDR3 DNA sequence: TGTGCCAGCAGTTACTCCCCTCGCGGAATCTACGAGCAGTACTTC. Amino acids: CASSYSPRGIYEQYF.

This chain connects TRBV5-1 to TRBJ2-2; D remains unclear. V gave up 0 bases and J gave up 6 bases, with 18 bases separating them. This CDR3 contains 17 residues. Per germline, CDR1 SGHRS and CDR2 YFSETQ. CDR3 protein: CASSLGVGRTPPGELFF. The CDR3 coding sequence is TGCGCCAGCAGCTTGGGAGTCGGCCGGACGCCTCCCGGGGAGCTGTTTTTT.

The V and J genes are TRBV3-1 and TRBJ1-2, with D unclear. Germline loops: CDR1 LGHDT, CDR2 YNNKEL (reference sequence). With 1 base removed from V and 3 bases from J, the gap between germline ends came to 6 bases. This CDR3 has 13 residues. The CDR3 DNA follows: TGTGCCAGCAGCCAAGTTTGGGACTATGGCTACACCTTC. This encodes CASSQVWDYGYTF. Drawing the rest from reference TRBV3-1 and TRBJ1-2, the complete variable domain is DTAVSQTPKYLVTQMGNDKSIKCEQNLGHDTMYWYKQDSKKFLKIMFSYNNKELIINETVPNRFSPKSPDKAHLNLHINSLELGDSAVYFCASSQVWDYGYTFGSGTRLTVV.

This chain connects TRBV20-1 to TRBJ2-3; the D gene is possibly TRBD2 (6 bases). The V gene lost 7 bases and the J gene lost 2 bases, with 10 bases spanning the gap. Germline V CDR1 and CDR2: DFQATT, SNEGSKA (reference sequence). CDR3 length: 12 amino acids. The CDR3 spells CSGSGPTDTQYF. Here the CDR3 DNA reads TGCAGTGGAAGCGGGCCCACAGATACGCAGTATTTT.